The rows below give T cell receptor beta chains drawn from one sample of a study of shared clonotypes between healthy human individuals. This table comes from immunoSEQ multiplex PCR, and its TCRdb copy is limited to in-frame clones, with some not included. Of hundreds of thousands of clones in the sample, less than 96% are singletons; the top ten hold 0.06%. The sequenced sample consisted of naive CD4+ T cells sorted from blood. The receptors were sampled from a woman between 25 and 40 years old in good health. Each CDR3 is given without its conserved first and last residue.

V,J,CDR3
TRBV7-3,TRBJ2-2,ASSLGLNTGELF
TRBV6-1,TRBJ1-3,AISPVLGNTIY
TRBV28,TRBJ1-1,ASTTGQRNTEAF
TRBV5-1,TRBJ1-1,ASSASTAMNTEAF
TRBV7-9,TRBJ1-1,ASSGGNSEAF
TRBV27,TRBJ2-2,ASSLSPFLGVNTGELF
TRBV6-6,TRBJ2-2,ASSSPIAGVFGELF
TRBV19,TRBJ2-7,ASSSSDSFNEQY
TRBV10-2,TRBJ2-1,ASTRLAGASDNEQF
TRBV7-9,TRBJ2-7,ASSFSRTGANLHYEQY
TRBV7-8,TRBJ2-2,ASSFQASGYTGELF
TRBV5-4,TRBJ1-2,ASSPGGPTNYGYT
TRBV19,TRBJ2-2,ASSTHGTGGTGELF
TRBV2,TRBJ2-7,ASSLRQGDEQY
TRBV28,TRBJ2-7,ASSLSAGLSYEQY
TRBV27,TRBJ2-7,ASRDRSYEQY
TRBV4-1,TRBJ2-7,ASSQEGRGYEQY
TRBV5-6,TRBJ2-1,ASSLAGAGRTLANEQF
TRBV10-1,TRBJ1-2,ASSPGGRYGYT
TRBV19,TRBJ1-1,ASSHRGNTEAF
TRBV2,TRBJ2-1,ASRRRGLADYNEQF
TRBV13,TRBJ2-1,ASSPQRSSYNEQF
TRBV28,TRBJ2-2,ASSLLGLAGPGELF
TRBV6-1,TRBJ2-3,ASSEDRGQDTQY
TRBV5-1,TRBJ2-5,ASSFSQETQY
TRBV5-1,TRBJ2-7,ASSPWTSGSEQY
TRBV30,TRBJ1-1,AWKRVGTMNTEAF
TRBV2,TRBJ2-7,ASSGVSGREQY
TRBV28,TRBJ2-7,ASRNPGQGVVQY
TRBV5-4,TRBJ1-1,ASSKGQGRV
TRBV2,TRBJ1-5,AMGDESNQPQH
TRBV15,TRBJ1-1,ATSTPGGRYDTEAF
TRBV13,TRBJ2-4,ASSRTGKNIQY
TRBV19,TRBJ1-1,ASRRSDWNTEAF
TRBV5-1,TRBJ1-2,ASSLAHRRGRDYGYT
TRBV6-5,TRBJ2-3,ASSYSGRRTDTQY
TRBV5-5,TRBJ2-3,ASSPGLVFPDTQY
TRBV7-2,TRBJ1-1,ASSRTTGPTEAF
TRBV25-1,TRBJ2-1,ASSEYYHNEQF
TRBV28,TRBJ1-1,ASSHGDRFYDMNTEAF
TRBV18,TRBJ2-1,ASSPRGYEQF
TRBV5-1,TRBJ2-7,ASRTGLASYEQY
TRBV5-4,TRBJ2-5,ASSTGQGQETQY
TRBV4-1,TRBJ2-1,ASSYPDRGRGNEQF
TRBV28,TRBJ2-3,ASLRYLGGARADTQY